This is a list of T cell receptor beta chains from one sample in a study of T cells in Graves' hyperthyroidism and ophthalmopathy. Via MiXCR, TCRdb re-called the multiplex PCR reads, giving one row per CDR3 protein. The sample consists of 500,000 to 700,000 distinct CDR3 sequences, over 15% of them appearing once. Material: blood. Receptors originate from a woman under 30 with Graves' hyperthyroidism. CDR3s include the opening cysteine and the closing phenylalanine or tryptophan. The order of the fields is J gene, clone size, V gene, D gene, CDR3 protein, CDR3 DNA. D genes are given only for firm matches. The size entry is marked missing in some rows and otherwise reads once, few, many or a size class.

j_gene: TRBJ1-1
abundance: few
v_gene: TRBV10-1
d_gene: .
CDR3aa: CASSDRSGALLGEAFF
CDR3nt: TGCGCCAGCAGTGATCGGTCAGGGGCTCTCCTGGGTGAAGCTTTCTTT

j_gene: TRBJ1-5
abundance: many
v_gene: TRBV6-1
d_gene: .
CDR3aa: CASSVPPGTSNQPQHF
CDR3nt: TGTGCCAGCAGTGTGCCCCCGGGCACAAGCAATCAGCCCCAGCATTTT

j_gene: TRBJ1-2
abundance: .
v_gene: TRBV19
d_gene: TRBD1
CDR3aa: CASSKSDRSYGYTF
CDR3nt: TGTGCCAGTAGTAAATCGGACAGGAGCTATGGCTACACCTTC

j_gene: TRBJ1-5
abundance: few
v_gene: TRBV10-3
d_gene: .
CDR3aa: CAISESVGTSNQPQHF
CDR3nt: TGTGCCATCAGTGAGTCCGTGGGGACTAGCAATCAGCCCCAGCATTTT

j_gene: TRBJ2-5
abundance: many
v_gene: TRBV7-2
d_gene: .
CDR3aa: CASSSPGGLETQYF
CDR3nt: TGTGCCAGCAGCTCCCCGGGGGGCCTGGAGACCCAGTACTTC

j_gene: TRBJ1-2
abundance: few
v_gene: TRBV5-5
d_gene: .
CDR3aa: CASSLGQFNYGYTF
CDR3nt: TGTGCCAGCAGCTTGGGCCAGTTTAACTATGGCTACACCTTC

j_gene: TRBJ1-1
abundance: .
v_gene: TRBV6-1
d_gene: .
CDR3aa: CASSAKDGSSLYEAFF
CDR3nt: TGTGCCAGCAGTGCCAAAGACGGGAGTAGTCTATATGAAGCTTTCTTT

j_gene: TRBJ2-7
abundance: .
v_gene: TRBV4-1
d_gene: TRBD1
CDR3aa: CASSQVPGQASYEQYF
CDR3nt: TGCGCCAGCAGCCAAGTCCCGGGACAGGCCTCCTACGAGCAGTACTTC

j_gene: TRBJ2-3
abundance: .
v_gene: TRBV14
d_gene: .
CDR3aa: CASSQFIGSTDTQYF
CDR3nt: TGTGCCAGCAGCCAGTTTATCGGGAGCACAGATACGCAGTATTTT

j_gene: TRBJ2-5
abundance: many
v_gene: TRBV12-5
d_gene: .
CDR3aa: CASAIGGETQYF
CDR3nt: TGTGCTAGTGCGATCGGGGGAGAGACCCAGTACTTC

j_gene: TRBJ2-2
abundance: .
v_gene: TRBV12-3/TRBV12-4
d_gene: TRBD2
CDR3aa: CASRLPASGGGTGELFF
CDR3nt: TGTGCCAGCAGGCTTCCCGCTAGCGGGGGGGGAACCGGGGAGCTGTTTTTT

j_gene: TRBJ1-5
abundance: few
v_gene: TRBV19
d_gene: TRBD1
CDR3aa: CASSTKFWDSNQPQHF
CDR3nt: TGTGCCAGTAGCACAAAGTTTTGGGACAGTAATCAGCCCCAGCATTTT

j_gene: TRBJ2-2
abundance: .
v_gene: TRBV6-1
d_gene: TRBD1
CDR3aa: CASSPTGASPTGELFF
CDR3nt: TGTGCCAGCAGTCCGACAGGGGCCAGCCCCACCGGGGAGCTGTTTTTT

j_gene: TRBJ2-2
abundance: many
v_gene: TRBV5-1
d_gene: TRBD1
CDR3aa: CASSLEGQGANGELFF
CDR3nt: TGCGCCAGCAGCTTGGAAGGACAGGGGGCAAACGGGGAGCTGTTTTTT

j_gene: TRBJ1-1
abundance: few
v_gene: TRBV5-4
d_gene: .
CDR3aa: CASSLGGGAQHTEAFF
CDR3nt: TGTGCCAGCAGCTTGGGGGGGGGGGCGCAGCACACTGAAGCTTTCTTT

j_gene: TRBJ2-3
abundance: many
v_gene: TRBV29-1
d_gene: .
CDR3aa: CSVTGTEGTSTDTQYF
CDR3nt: TGCAGCGTCACCGGGACAGAGGGGACTAGCACAGATACGCAGTATTTT